This is a list of T cell receptor beta chains from one sample in a study of cytomegalovirus exposure and HLA in healthy donors. Profiled with immunoSEQ multiplex PCR; TCRdb holds only in-frame clones, not every one. This table holds about 78,000 clones, approximately 70% found once. The sequenced sample was PBMCs. Receptor source: a woman aged 40-49 years in good health and CMV-seropositive. Each CDR3 is given with its conserved first and last residue. Fields, in order: D gene, clone size, V gene, CDR3 length, J gene, CDR3 protein, CDR3 DNA. A D gene is named only where the DNA matches it firmly. Clone size, where shown, is once, few, many, or a class for clones that have expanded.

TRBD1	.	TRBV19	14	TRBJ1-5	CASSNTGENQPQHF	TGTGCCAGTAGCAACACAGGGGAGAACCAGCCCCAGCATTTT
TRBD2	.	TRBV11-1	15	TRBJ2-3	CASSHTSGRLDTQYF	TGTGCCAGCAGTCATACTAGCGGGAGGTTGGATACGCAGTATTTT
TRBD1	.	TRBV7-2	14	TRBJ1-2	CASSIPGQVGGYTF	TGTGCCAGCAGCATCCCGGGACAGGTGGGGGGCTACACCTTC
TRBD1	.	TRBV28	17	TRBJ2-7	CASSSRTGGPSSYEQYF	TGTGCCAGCAGTTCGAGGACAGGGGGCCCTAGCTCCTACGAGCAGTACTTC
TRBD1	.	TRBV7-2	13	TRBJ2-5	CASSRDRQETQYF	TGTGCCAGCAGCAGGGACAGACAAGAGACCCAGTACTTC
TRBD1	.	TRBV5-8	19	TRBJ1-5	CASSGTGGTTSMSRSPQHF	TGTGCCAGCAGCGGCACAGGGGGCACCACTTCGATGAGCAGATCGCCCCAGCATTTT
TRBD2	once	TRBV6-5	16	TRBJ2-3	CASSSRLAGWGDTQYF	TGTGCCAGCAGTTCCCGACTAGCGGGCTGGGGAGATACGCAGTATTTT
TRBD2	.	TRBV4-2	18	TRBJ2-3	CASSQGLAGGWGTDTQYF	TGTGCCAGCAGCCAGGGACTAGCGGGGGGGTGGGGCACAGATACGCAGTATTTT
TRBD1	once	TRBV18	16	TRBJ2-3	CASSPPSRGRTDTQYF	TGTGCCAGCTCACCACCGTCCAGGGGGCGTACAGATACGCAGTATTTT
.	.	TRBV14	13	TRBJ2-5	CASSQGLGETQYF	TGTGCCAGCAGCCAGGGGCTAGGGGAGACCCAGTACTTC
TRBD2	.	TRBV7-3	17	TRBJ2-1	CASSLNAGGPVYNEQFF	TGTGCCAGCAGCTTAAATGCGGGGGGCCCCGTATACAATGAGCAGTTCTTC
TRBD1	.	TRBV19	14	TRBJ2-7	CASRPGQGAGEQYF	TGTGCCAGTAGACCGGGACAGGGGGCCGGAGAGCAGTACTTC
.	.	TRBV5-1	12	TRBJ1-6	CASSRGNSPLHF	TGCGCCAGCAGTCGGGGTAATTCACCCCTCCACTTT
.	.	TRBV9	13	TRBJ2-5	CASSVSDQETQYF	TGTGCCAGCAGCGTATCAGATCAAGAGACCCAGTACTTC
TRBD1	.	TRBV7-2	12	TRBJ1-1	CASSSYPGQHFF	TGTGCCAGCAGCTCGTACCCGGGACAGCATTTCTTT
.	.	TRBV19	13	TRBJ1-5	CASSRIGSQPQHF	TGTGCCAGTAGCAGGATCGGCAGCCAGCCCCAGCATTTT
.	few	TRBV5-1	15	TRBJ2-7	CASSLSSSVTYEQYF	TGCGCCAGCAGCTTGAGCTCTAGCGTAACCTACGAGCAGTACTTC
TRBD1	.	TRBV7-8	15	TRBJ1-5	CASSLSGGGNQPQHF	TGTGCCAGCAGCTTATCAGGGGGCGGCAATCAGCCCCAGCATTTT
.	.	TRBV2	10	TRBJ1-1	CATSEGEAFF	TGTGCCACATCAGAGGGTGAAGCTTTCTTT
TRBD2	.	TRBV5-4	17	TRBJ2-6	CASGSGSGRTGANVLTF	TGTGCCAGCGGGAGTGGAAGCGGGAGGACTGGGGCCAACGTCCTGACTTTC
TRBD1	few	TRBV19	15	TRBJ1-1	CASQAQGARGTEAFF	TGTGCCAGTCAAGCGCAGGGGGCGCGGGGCACTGAAGCTTTCTTT
.	.	TRBV7-9	15	TRBJ1-5	CASSPLAGPRVPQHF	TGTGCCAGCAGCCCCCTGGCGGGGCCCCGGGTCCCCCAGCATTTT
.	.	TRBV30	16	TRBJ2-7	CALSRGYRADSYEQYF	TGTGCCCTGTCGAGGGGGTATAGAGCCGACTCCTACGAGCAGTACTTC
TRBD1	.	TRBV7-9	18	TRBJ1-1	CASGPPARTGGLNTEAFF	TGTGCCAGCGGACCCCCGGCCAGGACAGGGGGATTGAACACTGAAGCTTTCTTT
TRBD1	.	TRBV25-1	15	TRBJ1-2	CASSEGTGGNYGYTF	TGTGCCAGCAGTGAAGGGACAGGGGGAAACTATGGCTACACCTTC
.	.	TRBV4-1	18	TRBJ1-5	CASSQEEYGRGSGQPQHF	TGCGCCAGCAGCCAAGAGGAGTACGGCAGGGGATCCGGTCAGCCCCAGCATTTT
.	.	TRBV28	15	TRBJ1-2	CASSTRGGEGYGYTF	TGTGCCAGCAGTACCCGGGGGGGAGAAGGCTATGGCTACACCTTC
.	few	TRBV7-9	14	TRBJ1-1	CASSLEGVSSEAFF	TGTGCCAGCAGCTTAGAAGGGGTAAGCTCTGAAGCTTTCTTT
TRBD2	.	TRBV5-1	13	TRBJ2-3	CASSPGGTDTQYF	TGCGCCAGCAGCCCGGGGGGGACAGATACGCAGTATTTT
.	few	TRBV5-1	18	TRBJ2-7	CASSLGRQGLAQGYEQYF	TGCGCCAGCAGCTTGGGGCGGCAGGGGCTGGCTCAAGGCTACGAGCAGTACTTC
.	.	TRBV7-9	14	TRBJ1-3	CASSSDGSGNTIYF	TGTGCCAGCAGCTCCGACGGGTCTGGAAACACCATATATTTT